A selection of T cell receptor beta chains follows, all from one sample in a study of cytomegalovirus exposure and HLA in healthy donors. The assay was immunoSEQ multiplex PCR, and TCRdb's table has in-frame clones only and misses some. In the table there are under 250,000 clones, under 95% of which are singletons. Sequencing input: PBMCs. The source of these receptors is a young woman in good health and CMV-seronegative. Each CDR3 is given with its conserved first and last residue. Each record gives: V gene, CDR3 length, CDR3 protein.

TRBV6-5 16 CASSYSAGVLREKLFF
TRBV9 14 CASSLAGGAYEQYF
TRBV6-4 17 CASSDSRLAGEGYEQYF
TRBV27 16 CASNPGPQGSNQPQHF
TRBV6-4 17 CAGPRGGRKVRCTEAFF
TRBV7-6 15 CASTTTSGSYNEQFF
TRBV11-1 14 CASSPMSLYNEQFF
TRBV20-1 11 CSASGQETQYF
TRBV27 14 CASSFLRGAGEQYF
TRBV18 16 CASSPYRGVENEKLFF
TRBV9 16 CASSSSFGTGNEKLFF
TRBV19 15 CASSRIYRGLSGYTF
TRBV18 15 CASSPLPTADYEQYF
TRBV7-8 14 CASSLAGLAETQYF
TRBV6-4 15 CASSDSIGSNEKLFF
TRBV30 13 CAWTAVGSGGYTF
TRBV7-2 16 CASSLLAGGQGNEQFF
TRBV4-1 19 CASSQESQRRTHPPYEQYF
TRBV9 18 CASSVSPDRQGFYNEQFF
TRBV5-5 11 CASRGAETQYF
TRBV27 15 CASSLYSSGSGEQFF
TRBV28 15 CASSPRQGLTYEQYF
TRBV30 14 CAWSGTVMREKLFF
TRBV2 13 CASERQGSEKLFF
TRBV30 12 CAFRDSSYEQYF
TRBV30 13 CAWAGLGPNTIYF
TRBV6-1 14 CASRDRGRSYGYTF
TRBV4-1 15 CASSLTDCRNQPQHF
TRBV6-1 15 CASGRQAPAVDTQYF
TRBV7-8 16 CASSFRSGSSYNEQFF
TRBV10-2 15 CASSQLTGVSRGYTF
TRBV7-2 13 CASSLTANQPQHF
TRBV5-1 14 CASSLGQAVPEAFF
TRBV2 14 CASRRTGSDQPQHF
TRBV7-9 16 CASSLGQGSHSSPLHF
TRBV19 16 CASSIRAGSPWDEQFF
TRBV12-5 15 CASGPPTGGDTEAFF
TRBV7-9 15 CASSLLSAGNTEAFF
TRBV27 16 CASSFGTLNSNQPQHF
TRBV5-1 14 CASSLRLAAYEQYF
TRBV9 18 CASSVDPGVAGSQETQYF